Below are 26 T cell receptor beta chains sequenced from a single sample in a study of metastatic and nonmetastatic thyroid tumors. TCRdb re-processed the PCR reads through MiXCR. In the table there are almost 35,000 clones, less than 20% of which are singletons. Each patient came to thyroid surgery without any prior treatment (of any kind). Sequencing used blood. The receptor set was obtained from a female donor with papillary thyroid cancer or a benign thyroid nodule (not recorded which). Some clones in this sample may be carry-over from other donors' samples.

This clone occurred many times. This chain joins TRBV7-2 and TRBJ2-7; D may be TRBD1 (6 bases). Trimming left V 6 bases short and J 10 bases short, with 16 bases between. The CDR3 consists of 12 residues. Looked up from germline, CDR1 is SGHTA and CDR2 is FQGNSA. The CDR3, as DNA: TGTGCCAGCAGACAATCGACAGGCCCCCAGTACTTC. It is translated as CASRQSTGPQYF.

In DNA form, the CDR3 reads TGTGCCACCACGTCCCGGAACAGGGTCGGTGGCTACACCTTC. This gives the protein CATTSRNRVGGYTF. The chain couples TRBV15 to TRBJ1-2; a weak D match, TRBD1 (6 bases). Trimming removed 7 bases at V and 7 bases at J, with 19 bases between. The CDR3 length is 14 residues. CDR1 and CDR2 (germline): LNHNV, YYDKDF (reference sequence). Looking up the rest from reference TRBV15 and TRBJ1-2 gives the full variable domain: DAMVIQNPRYQVTQFGKPVTLSCSQTLNHNVMYWYQQKSSQAPKLLFHYYDKDFNNEADTPDNFQSRRPNTSFCFLDIRSPGLGDTAMYLCATTSRNRVGGYTFGSGTRLTVV.

In its sample, this clone was seen many times. With a much larger clone just one base away, this may be a read error. The chain uses TRBV18 and TRBJ2-4; the D gene is possibly TRBD2 (6 bases). This CDR3 is built from 16 residues. V was shortened by 7 bases and J by 3 bases, with 19 bases between the two germline ends. CDR1 KGHSH and CDR2 LQKENI come from the germline V gene. The CDR3 bases are TGTGCCAGCTTACCTACTCGGGAGTGGGGCAAAAACATTCAGTACTTC. This encodes CASLPTREWGKNIQYF.

Regarding this clone: At one end, the junction sequence differs from germline, possibly due to a read error. The chain combines TRBV28 with TRBJ1-1; TRBD1 is a possible D gene (6 bases). Germline-derived CDR1 and CDR2 are MDHEN and SYDVKM. The length of the CDR3 is 15 residues. CDR3: CANTPGGALNTEALF. The CDR3 coding sequence is TGTGCCAACACCCCGGGGGGGGCCCTGAACACTGAAGCTTTATTT.

Comments on this clone: Relative to the germline gene, one junction end is altered; a read error may explain this. The sample holds other DNA sequences that translate to the same CDR3. This chain connects TRBV7-3 to TRBJ2-2; perhaps D is TRBD1 or TRBD2 (5 bases each). The CDR3 has 16 amino acids. Germline V gene sequence: CDR1 SGHTA, CDR2 FQGTGA. CDR3 region: CAGSLTGTLNTGELFF. The CDR3 DNA reads TGTGCCGGCAGCCTAACGGGGACGCTAAACACCGGGGAGCTATTTTTT.

The table lists this clone with many counts. The chain recombines TRBV6-1 with TRBJ2-7; possibly TRBD1 for D (6 bases). Trimming took off 5 bases at V and 3 bases at J, with 17 bases between the two ends. Germline assignment: CDR1 MNHNS and CDR2 SASEGT. The length of the CDR3 is 15 residues. CDR3 coding DNA: TGTGCCAGCAGTAATTATCAGGGGACCGGCTACGAGCAGTACTTC. Translated, it gives CASSNYQGTGYEQYF.

This clone showed up many times. The CDR3 DNA reads as TGTGCCAGCAGTGCCAGGGTGGAGTCATACGAGCAGTACTTC. This translates into CASSARVESYEQYF. This chain connects TRBV2 to TRBJ2-7, with D possibly being TRBD1 (5 bases). V lost 4 bases and J 4 bases, leaving 14 bases between the germline ends. CDR3 size: 14 residues. The V gene's germline CDR1 is SNHLY and CDR2 FYNNEI.

This clone occurred many times. The same CDR3 can be traced to other DNA sequences in this sample. The chain couples TRBV28 to TRBJ1-1; D call uncertain. This CDR3 has 15 residues. Germline values: CDR1 MDHEN, CDR2 SYDVKM. V lost 0 bases to trimming and J lost 0 bases, with 8 bases between them. The CDR3: CASSLWRAMNTEAFF. The DNA for the CDR3 is TGTGCCAGCAGTTTATGGAGGGCTATGAACACTGAAGCTTTCTTT.

The chain is built from TRBV11-1 and TRBJ2-1; D gene ambiguous. The CDR3 is made up of 14 amino acids. V gave up 3 bases and J gave up 9 bases, with 15 bases separating them. Germline lookup yields CDR1 SGHAT and CDR2 FQDESV (reference sequence). The CDR3 nucleotides read TGTGCCAGCAGCTTTAGAGGCCACTATCGTGAGCAGTTCTTC. Amino acids: CASSFRGHYREQFF.

This clone was seen repeatedly, ten times or more. CDR3 in amino acids: CASSELDRNSPLHF. The CDR3 nucleotides read TGTGCCAGCAGTGAACTAGACAGGAATTCACCCCTCCACTTT. This chain uses TRBV6-1 with TRBJ1-6; TRBD1 is a possible D gene (6 bases). Germline V gene sequence: CDR1 MNHNS, CDR2 SASEGT. V dropped 2 bases and J dropped 7 bases, with 9 bases sitting between them. CDR3 length: 14 amino acids.

This clone was detected ten times or more. The chain has TRBV6-1 and TRBJ1-5; D might be TRBD1 (5 bases). The V end was cut by 3 bases, the J end by 9 bases, with 18 bases between. The CDR3 is 15 amino acids. In germline, CDR1 is MNHNS, CDR2 SASEGT. The CDR3 loop reads CASSEGQDRERPQHF. The CDR3 nucleotides read TGTGCCAGCAGTGAGGGGCAGGACCGCGAGCGGCCCCAGCATTTT.

By proportion, this clone is medium-sized. The chain combines TRBV6-6 with TRBJ2-7; 9 bases map to TRBD2. The length of the CDR3 is 14 residues. V trimming: 0 bases; J trimming: 5 bases; junction bases outside the gene matches: 2. Germline assignment: CDR1 MNHNY and CDR2 SVGAGI (reference sequence). Written as DNA, the CDR3 is TGTGCCAGCAGTTACTCGCGGGAGGGGCACGAGCAGTACTTC. It yields the protein CASSYSREGHEQYF.

In its sample, this clone was seen many times. The chain recombines TRBV11-2 with TRBJ2-5; the D gene could be TRBD1 or TRBD2 (6 bases each). The CDR3 is 13 residues long. V lost 8 bases and J lost 0, with 10 bases in between. In germline, CDR1 is SGHAT, CDR2 FQNNGV. CDR3 amino acids: CASEGEDQETQYF. The CDR3 coding sequence is TGTGCCAGCGAGGGGGAGGACCAAGAGACCCAGTACTTC.

Remarks on this clone: This CDR3 is missing its conserved last phenylalanine or tryptophan, likely due to a read error. The DNA is omitted, as the CDR3 cannot be located on it reliably, and the CDR3 follows TCRdb's listing. This chain uses TRBV20-1 with TRBJ2-5. A total of 8 residues make up the CDR3, ends included. Germline CDR1 DFQATT, CDR2 SNEGSKA (reference sequence). CDR3 in amino acids: CSARPGTI.

This clone is deemed medium-sized. The chain recombines TRBV12-3 or TRBV12-4 with TRBJ2-1; the D is unclear. Trimming stripped 3 bases from V and 1 base from J, with 7 bases between. The CDR3 length is 14 residues. The CDR3 is CASSFGQSYNEQFF. The CDR3 DNA sequence: TGTGCCAGCAGTTTCGGCCAGTCCTACAATGAGCAGTTCTTC.

This clone was recorded at least ten times. The CDR3 DNA follows: TGTGCCAGCAGTTTTAGGAGGGAGGGTCGGAACATTCAGTACTTC. Translating it yields CASSFRREGRNIQYF. The gene calls are TRBV12-3 or TRBV12-4 and TRBJ2-4, with 7 bases identical to TRBD2. The trim removed 3 bases at V and 7 bases at J, leaving 9 bases unmatched. The CDR3 is made up of 15 amino acids.

This clone has a handful of counts. Since a much larger clone is just one base distant, this may be a read error. Other DNA sequences of this sample code for an identical CDR3. The rearrangement joins TRBV3-1 to TRBJ2-3; D is ambiguous. Germline CDR1 is LGHDT and CDR2 is YNNKEL (reference sequence). This CDR3 has 13 residues. The germline V and J ends were trimmed by 3 bases and 9 bases, with 13 bases remaining between them. DNA of the CDR3: TGTGCCAGCAGCCAGGATTCGGTTAGGACGCAGTATTTT. Encoded protein: CASSQDSVRTQYF.

This clone has ten or more counts. This rearrangement joins TRBV27 to TRBJ2-7; D call uncertain. From germline, CDR1 is MNHEY and CDR2 SMNVEV (reference sequence). There are 13 residues in the CDR3. V was shortened by 2 bases and J by 3 bases, with 8 bases between the two germline ends. This chain's CDR3 is CASSLASYYEQYF. The CDR3 bases are TGTGCCAGCAGTTTAGCCAGCTACTACGAGCAGTACTTC.

This clone has ten or more counts. V and J are TRBV19 and TRBJ2-5, with 13 positions matching TRBD2. V was clipped by 6 bases and J by 5 bases; unmatched bases: 12. Per the germline V gene, CDR1 is LNHDA and CDR2 is SQIVND (reference sequence). This CDR3 contains 17 residues. The CDR3 here is CASSPRRLAGGDETQYF. CDR3 coding DNA: TGTGCCAGTAGCCCCCGCCGACTAGCGGGAGGAGACGAGACCCAGTACTTC.

The table lists this clone with many counts. The chain is built from TRBV2 and TRBJ2-7, with TRBD1 matching over 7 bases. The CDR3 has 13 amino acids. V shed 5 bases, J shed 2 bases, and the junction held 3 bases outside the gene matches. Per the germline V gene, CDR1 is SNHLY and CDR2 is FYNNEI. The CDR3 nucleotides read TGTGCCAGCAGTTCCGGGACAGCCTACGAGCAGTACTTC. It encodes CASSSGTAYEQYF.

The chain combines TRBV27 with TRBJ2-5, with a possible D match to TRBD1 (5 bases). V was cut by 5 bases and J by 3 bases, with 10 bases left in between. The V gene's germline CDR1 is MNHEY and CDR2 SMNVEV (reference sequence). The CDR3 loop spans 13 amino acids. DNA of the CDR3: TGTGCCAGCAGTACCTCCAGGGAAGAGACCCAGTACTTC. Its protein product is CASSTSREETQYF.

This chain links TRBV7-6 with TRBJ2-7; D unclear. With 5 bases removed from V and 6 bases from J, the gap between germline ends came to 11 bases. Germline V CDR1 and CDR2: SGHVS, FNYEAQ. The CDR3 loop spans 12 amino acids. CDR3: CASSRLAIEQYF. CDR3 DNA: TGTGCCAGCAGCCGATTAGCTATCGAGCAGTACTTC.

This clone was picked up many times. The chain links TRBV9 to TRBJ1-4; TRBD1 aligns across 8 bases. V lost 4 bases to trimming and J lost 10 bases; unmatched junction nucleotides: 9. Germline V gene lookup returns CDR1 SGDLS and CDR2 YYNGEE. CDR3 length: 14 amino acids. CDR3 bases: TGTGCCAGCAGCCTCGGACAGGGAATAGGAAAACTGTTTTTT. Encoded protein: CASSLGQGIGKLFF.

In its sample, this clone was seen many times. This chain connects TRBV20-1 to TRBJ2-1, with 12 bases identical to TRBD2. The germline V gene encodes CDR1 DFQATT and CDR2 SNEGSKA (reference sequence). This CDR3 has 15 residues. The trim removed 2 bases at V and 5 bases at J, leaving 4 bases unmatched. This CDR3 reads CSARSLAGGNNEQFF. In DNA form, the CDR3 reads TGCAGTGCTAGATCTCTAGCGGGAGGGAACAATGAGCAGTTCTTC.

In this sample, this clone turned up many times. This chain links TRBV29-1 with TRBJ2-1; 7 bases agree with TRBD2. After removal of 7 bases from V and 0 bases from J, the junction contained 9 bases not matched to a gene. CDR1 and CDR2 from the germline V gene are SQVTM and ANQGSEA. The CDR3 length is 15 residues. Here the CDR3 DNA reads TGCAGCGGCGGTCTTCCTAGCGGCTCCTACAATGAGCAGTTCTTC. It codes for CSGGLPSGSYNEQFF.

The CDR3 is CASHSGGRDTEAFF. CDR3 coding DNA: TGTGCCAGCCACTCGGGGGGCAGGGACACTGAAGCTTTCTTT. The chain joins TRBV28 to TRBJ1-1, with TRBD1 as a possible D gene (6 bases). The CDR3 has 14 residues. Trimming cost V 8 bases and J 3 bases, with 16 bases left between them. Germline V CDR1 and CDR2: MDHEN, SYDVKM.